This entry lists 13 T cell receptor beta chains sequenced from one sample in a study of T cells in localized non-small cell lung cancer. Method: immunoSEQ multiplex PCR; TCRdb's copy keeps in-frame clones and lacks some. Of tens of thousands of clones listed, around 90% are singletons. Material: peripheral blood, obtained before any cancer treatment. The receptors originated from a woman aged 35 to 70 with stage I squamous cell lung carcinoma.

J is TRBJ2-1 and V is TRBV11-3; maybe TRBD1 (6 bases). Germline-derived CDR1 and CDR2 are SGHNT and YENEEA. The CDR3 has 15 residues. Trimming took 5 bases from V and 1 from J, leaving 12 bases between them. CDR3 sequence (DNA): TGTGCCAGCAGCCGACAGGCCTCATCCTACAATGAGCAGTTCTTC. The encoded protein is CASSRQASSYNEQFF.

The chain uses TRBV6-4 and TRBJ2-1; no firm D call. This CDR3 has 15 residues. Trimming removed 4 bases at V and 5 bases at J, with 15 bases between. Germline values: CDR1 MRHNA, CDR2 SNTAGT. The CDR3 bases are TGTGCCAGCAGTGTTACGGCGTCAGATAACAATGAGCAGTTCTTC. Its translation: CASSVTASDNNEQFF.

On this clone itself: At one of its ends the junction is not consistent with the germline gene, which may arise from a read error. The V and J genes are TRBV7-7 and TRBJ1-2, with TRBD1 as a possible D gene (5 bases). Looked up from germline, CDR1 is SSHAT and CDR2 is FNYEAQ (reference sequence). This CDR3 comprises 17 residues. CDR3 bases: TGTGCTAGCAGCTTGGGGCCCAACCCCGGGGAGACTTATGGCTACACCTTC. The encoded protein is CASSLGPNPGETYGYTF.

Only a few counts were recorded for this clone. The V call is TRBV7-9, the J call TRBJ2-1; D may be TRBD1 (5 bases). Germline CDR1 reads SEHNR; CDR2 reads FQNEAQ (reference sequence). CDR3 size: 13 residues. V lost 3 bases and J 9 bases, leaving 12 bases between the germline ends. For the CDR3, the DNA is TGTGCCAGCAGCTTGGTTGGGGCCGCTGAGCAGTTCTTC. Translation gives CASSLVGAAEQFF. Using reference TRBV7-9 and TRBJ2-1 for the parts outside the CDR3, the full variable domain is DTGVSQNPRHKITKRGQNVTFRCDPISEHNRLYWYRQTLGQGPEFLTYFQNEAQLEKSRLLSDRFSAERPKGSFSTLEIQRTEQGDSAMYLCASSLVGAAEQFFGPGTRLTVL.

The chain is built from TRBV19 and TRBJ1-1, with 7 bases that match TRBD1. CDR3 length: 13 residues. The J segment lost 4 bases and the V segment lost 8 bases, leaving 7 bases of the junction unmatched. Per germline, CDR1 LNHDA and CDR2 SQIVND (reference sequence). The CDR3 is CASSDRVFTEAFF. For the CDR3, the DNA is TGTGCCAGTTCAGACAGGGTTTTCACTGAAGCTTTCTTT.

CDR3 region: CASSLGGPRGEQYF. CDR3 nucleotides: TGTGCCAGCAGCTTAGGAGGCCCCCGTGGGGAGCAGTACTTC. This chain links TRBV7-9 with TRBJ2-7; D is unclear. V was trimmed by 1 base and J by 7 bases, leaving 14 bases between them. Germline CDR1 reads SEHNR; CDR2 reads FQNEAQ (reference sequence). This CDR3 contains 14 residues.

The rearrangement joins TRBV6-5 to TRBJ1-2; D possibly corresponds to TRBD1 (5 bases). The V end was cut by 6 bases, the J end by 2 bases, with 16 bases between. Germline V gene sequence: CDR1 MNHEY, CDR2 SVGAGI. This CDR3 spans 15 amino acids. In DNA, the CDR3 is TGTGCCAGCAGGTCCCCGGCAGGGTCGAACTATGGCTACACCTTC. It specifies CASRSPAGSNYGYTF.

The chain recombines TRBV4-1 with TRBJ2-2; TRBD1 matches 9 bases. Germline V lookup: CDR1 MGHRA, CDR2 YSYEKL. Trimming took 1 base from V and 4 from J; bases not matched to a gene: 16. The CDR3 has 20 amino acids. The CDR3 reads CASSQGRKGQGPGGTGELFF. CDR3 nucleotides: TGCGCCAGCAGCCAAGGAAGAAAGGGACAGGGTCCCGGTGGCACCGGGGAGCTGTTTTTT.

This chain uses TRBV14 with TRBJ1-2; no clear D gene. CDR1 SGHDN and CDR2 FVKESK come from the germline V gene. Trimming left V 1 base short and J 8 bases short, with 8 bases between. This CDR3 has 12 residues. CDR3 DNA: TGTGCCAGCAGCCAAGCGAATAGGGGCTACACCTTC. It encodes CASSQANRGYTF.

This rearrangement joins TRBV13 to TRBJ2-2; D remains ambiguous. V shed 3 bases and J shed 6 bases, with 5 bases lying between them. The CDR3 sequence is 12 residues long. Germline V gene sequence: CDR1 PRHDT, CDR2 FYEKMQ (reference sequence). In DNA form, the CDR3 reads TGTGCCAGCAGCTTCCCCGCCGGGGAGCTGTTTTTT. Amino acids: CASSFPAGELFF.

V usage is TRBV15 and J usage is TRBJ1-1, with D unclear. V gave up 0 bases and J gave up 1 base, with 9 bases separating them. This CDR3 spans 15 amino acids. CDR1 is LNHNV, CDR2 YYDKDF, per germline (reference sequence). CDR3 coding DNA: TGTGCCACCAGCAGAGATCTTAAGGGGAACACTGAAGCTTTCTTT. Protein sequence: CATSRDLKGNTEAFF.

The chain has TRBV2 and TRBJ2-1, with D tentatively TRBD1 (5 bases). The CDR3 has 15 amino acids. CDR1 and CDR2 (germline): SNHLY, FYNNEI. Trimming stripped 5 bases from V and 0 bases from J, with 11 bases between. DNA of the CDR3: TGTGCCAGCAGTTCTGTCAGGGTCTCCTACAATGAGCAGTTCTTC. This codes for CASSSVRVSYNEQFF.

This chain links TRBV20-1 with TRBJ2-1; unclear D gene. The CDR3 is made up of 11 amino acids. CDR1 is DFQATT and CDR2 is SNEGSKA in the germline V gene (reference sequence). V was shortened by 6 bases and J by 9 bases, with 12 bases between the two germline ends. The CDR3 sequence is CSADFFPEQFF. CDR3 coding DNA: TGCAGTGCAGATTTTTTCCCTGAGCAGTTCTTC.